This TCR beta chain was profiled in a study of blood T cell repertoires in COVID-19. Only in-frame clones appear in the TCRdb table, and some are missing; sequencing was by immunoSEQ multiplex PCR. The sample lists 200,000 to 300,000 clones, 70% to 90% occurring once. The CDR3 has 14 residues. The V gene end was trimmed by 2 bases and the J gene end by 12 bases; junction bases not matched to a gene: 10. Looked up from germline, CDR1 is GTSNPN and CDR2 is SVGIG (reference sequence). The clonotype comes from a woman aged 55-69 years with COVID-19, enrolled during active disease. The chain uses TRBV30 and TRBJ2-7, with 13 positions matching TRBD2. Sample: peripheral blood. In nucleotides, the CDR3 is TGTGCCTGGAGTCTCCCTTCGACTAGCGGGAGGCGGTACTTC. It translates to CAWSLPSTSGRRYF.